This T cell receptor beta chain was captured by sequencing in a study of shared clonotypes between healthy human individuals. Method: immunoSEQ multiplex PCR; TCRdb's copy keeps in-frame clones and lacks some. This sample yields some 490,000 clones, of which about 84% are seen a single time; roughly 13% belongs to the top ten. Germline values: CDR1 SQVTM, CDR2 ANQGSEA. V lost 4 bases, J lost 3 bases, and 19 bases lay in between. The CDR3 spans 15 residues. This receptor was taken from a woman aged 40-49 years in good health. Some clones in this sample may be carry-over from other donors' samples. Material: PBMCs. The chain links TRBV29-1 to TRBJ2-7, with D perhaps TRBD1 or TRBD2 (6 bases each). The CDR3: CSVASQGGSYYEQYF. The CDR3 DNA is TGCAGCGTTGCTTCTCAAGGGGGGAGCTACTACGAGCAGTACTTC.